This entry concerns a single T cell receptor beta chain. The antigen remains unidentified. Researchers ran the PCR with 60 Vbeta and 13 Jbeta primers. TCRdb's copy holds only in-frame clones and misses some; the assay was immunoSEQ multiplex PCR. The sample lists about 190,000 clones, 60% to 85% seen once, with about 1.6% in the top ten. The germline gives CDR1 MNHEY, CDR2 SVGAGI. The V gene end was trimmed by 6 bases and the J gene end by 2 bases; junction bases not matched to a gene: 10. The CDR3 loop spans 15 amino acids. This record comes from a study of cytomegalovirus exposure and HLA in healthy donors. Points from the study as a whole: Reported findings show TCR beta sequences accurately forecast HLA-A and HLA-B alleles in most subjects.

V gene TRBV6-5 combines with J gene TRBJ2-7, with 7 positions matching TRBD1. Sample: PBMCs. This receptor was obtained from a woman aged 18-29 years in good health and CMV-seronegative. CDR3: CASSPTGVRAYEQYF. The CDR3 nucleotides are TGTGCCAGCAGCCCCACAGGGGTGAGGGCCTACGAGCAGTACTTC.